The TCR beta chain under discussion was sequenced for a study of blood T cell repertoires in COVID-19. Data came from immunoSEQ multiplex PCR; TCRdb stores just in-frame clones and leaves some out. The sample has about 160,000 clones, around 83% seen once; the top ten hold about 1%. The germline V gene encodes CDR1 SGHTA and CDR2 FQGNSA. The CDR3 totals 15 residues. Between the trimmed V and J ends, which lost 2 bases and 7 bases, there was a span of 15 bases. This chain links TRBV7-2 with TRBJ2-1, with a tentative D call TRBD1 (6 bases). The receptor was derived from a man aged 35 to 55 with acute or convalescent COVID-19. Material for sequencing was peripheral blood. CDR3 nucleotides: TGTGCCAGCAGCTTAATGGGGGCTATTCCGAATGAGCAGTTCTTC. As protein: CASSLMGAIPNEQFF.